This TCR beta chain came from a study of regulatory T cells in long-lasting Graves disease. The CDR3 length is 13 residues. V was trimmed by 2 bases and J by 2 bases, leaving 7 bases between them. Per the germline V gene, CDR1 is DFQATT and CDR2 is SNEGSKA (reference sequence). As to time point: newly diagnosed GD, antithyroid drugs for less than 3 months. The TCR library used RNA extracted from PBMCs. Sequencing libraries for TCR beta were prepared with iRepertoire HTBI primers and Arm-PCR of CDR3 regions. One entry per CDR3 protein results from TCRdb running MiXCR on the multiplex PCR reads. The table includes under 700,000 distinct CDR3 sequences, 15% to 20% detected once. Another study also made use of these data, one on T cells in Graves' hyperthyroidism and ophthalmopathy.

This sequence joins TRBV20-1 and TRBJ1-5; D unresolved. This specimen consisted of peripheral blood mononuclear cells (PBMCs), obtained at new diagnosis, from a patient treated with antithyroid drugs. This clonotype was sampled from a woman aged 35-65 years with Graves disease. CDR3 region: CSARPLGNQPQHF. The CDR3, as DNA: TGCAGTGCTAGACCCCTCGGCAATCAGCCCCAGCATTTT.